A selection of T cell receptor beta chains follows, all from one sample in a study of glioma-infiltrating T cells. TCRdb analysed the multiplex PCR reads with MiXCR anew, one entry per CDR3 protein. Here the sample spans around 350,000 distinct CDR3 sequences, roughly 41% being singletons. The source material was glioma tissue, nonneoplastic brain tissue, or PBMCs (not recorded which). The receptors come from a human donor with low-grade glioma or glioblastoma, undergoing nonglioma brain surgery, or in good health (not recorded which). Each CDR3 is given with its conserved first and last residue. The D gene is left open where the match is weak. Clone sizes are given selectively: once, few, many, or a class where the clone is expanded.

j_call d_call clone_size v_call cdr3_aa cdr3_nt
TRBJ2-5 TRBD2 . TRBV7-8 CASSLFGTSGGETQYF TGTGCCAGCAGCTTATTCGGGACTAGCGGGGGAGAGACCCAGTACTTC
TRBJ2-1 . . TRBV6-1 CASSSLGLREQFF TGTGCCAGCAGCTCCCTGGGCCTCAGGGAGCAGTTCTTC
TRBJ1-5 TRBD1 . TRBV20-1 CSATRTGPNRPQHF TGCAGTGCTACTAGGACAGGGCCCAATCGGCCCCAGCATTTT
TRBJ1-1 TRBD1 few TRBV20-1 CSAGQGLNTEAFF TGCAGTGCCGGACAGGGTTTGAACACTGAAGCTTTCTTT
TRBJ2-7 . once TRBV10-3 CAISEWGWGGDPYEQYF TGTGCCATCAGTGAGTGGGGATGGGGTGGGGATCCCTACGAGCAGTACTTC
TRBJ2-1 . . TRBV28 CASGLIQETQFF TGTGCCAGCGGTCTAATTCAAGAGACCCAGTTCTTC
TRBJ1-1 . . TRBV7-9 CASRNTAGAGAEAFF TGTGCCAGCAGGAATACGGCGGGGGCTGGCGCTGAAGCTTTCTTT
TRBJ2-5 TRBD2 . TRBV7-2 CASSLAGTRGETQYF TGTGCCAGCAGCCTCGCCGGGACTAGGGGAGAGACCCAGTACTTC
TRBJ1-6 . . TRBV27 CASSPGGINSPLHF TGTGCCAGCAGCCCTGGGGGGATCAATTCACCCCTCCACTTT
TRBJ1-1 . . TRBV7-2 CASIRGRGFTEAFF TGTGCCAGCATCAGGGGCAGGGGCTTCACTGAAGCTTTCTTT
TRBJ1-1 . few TRBV4-3 CASSRLWGANTEAFF TGCGCCAGCAGCCGGTTATGGGGGGCAAACACTGAAGCTTTCTTT
TRBJ2-7 . few TRBV27 CATGPVVWDTSYEQYF TGTGCCACCGGTCCGGTAGTATGGGACACCTCCTACGAGCAGTACTTC
TRBJ2-7 TRBD2 few TRBV27 CASSFLGLGGERSYEQYF TGTGCCAGCAGTTTCTTAGGGCTGGGAGGGGAGAGATCCTACGAGCAGTACTTC
TRBJ2-1 . many TRBV6-1 CASSDSGLANEQFF TGTGCCAGCAGTGATTCCGGACTGGCAAACGAGCAGTTCTTC
TRBJ2-5 TRBD1 . TRBV20-1 CSARDLFAGGQETQYF TGCAGTGCTAGAGATCTCTTCGCAGGGGGCCAAGAGACCCAGTACTTC
TRBJ2-5 TRBD2 . TRBV11-2 CASSLSPGLATQETQYF TGTGCCAGCAGCTTATCCCCGGGACTAGCGACACAAGAGACCCAGTACTTC
TRBJ2-3 . . TRBV11-2 CASSLTSSTYTQYF TGTGCCAGCAGCTTAACCAGTAGCACATATACGCAGTATTTT
TRBJ2-7 . once TRBV7-9 CASSSPYEEYF TGTGCCAGCAGTAGTCCCTACGAGGAGTACTTC
TRBJ1-1 . few TRBV19 CASSRGPNTEAFF TGTGCCAGTAGTAGGGGTCCTAACACTGAAGCTTTCTTT
TRBJ1-2 . few TRBV7-2 CASSLHGNGYGYTF TGTGCCAGCAGCTTACACGGGAATGGGTATGGCTACACCTTC
TRBJ2-1 . many TRBV7-3 CASSLTSGSPEQFF TGTGCCAGCAGCTTAACGTCAGGGAGCCCTGAGCAGTTCTTC
TRBJ2-1 . few TRBV10-3 CAISESGGSVVGQFF TGTGCCATCAGTGAGTCAGGAGGGAGCGTGGTAGGGCAGTTCTTC
TRBJ2-7 . few TRBV7-6 CASSLALGTQYF TGTGCCAGCAGCTTAGCGCTCGGGACGCAGTACTTC
TRBJ2-5 TRBD2 . TRBV28 CASSPSASGQETQYF TGTGCCAGCAGTCCATCTGCTAGCGGGCAAGAGACCCAGTACTTC
TRBJ1-4 . few TRBV29-1 CSVGGRGGGTNEKLFF TGCAGCGTTGGGGGCAGAGGGGGAGGAACTAATGAAAAACTGTTTTTT
TRBJ1-1 . . TRBV5-4 CASSSGGPTGNTEAFF TGTGCCAGCAGCTCCGGGGGGCCTACAGGGAACACTGAAGCTTTCTTT
TRBJ1-2 . many TRBV6-1 CASSAGHLYGYTF TGTGCCAGCAGTGCAGGCCATCTATATGGCTACACCTTC
TRBJ2-1 TRBD2 . TRBV19 CASRRTSGTYNEQFF TGTGCCAGCCGTCGGACTAGCGGGACTTACAATGAGCAGTTCTTC
TRBJ2-1 . many TRBV6-1 CASTWGLGKAEQFF TGTGCCAGCACATGGGGTTTAGGAAAAGCTGAGCAGTTCTTC
TRBJ2-1 . . TRBV5-1 CASSFLVTGNEQFF TGCGCCAGCAGCTTCCTAGTTACGGGCAATGAGCAGTTCTTC
TRBJ2-7 . few TRBV29-1 CSVAPHNNYEQYF TGCAGCGTCGCACCGCACAATAACTACGAGCAGTACTTC
TRBJ2-7 TRBD2 many TRBV6-1 CASKGGAGDSYEQYF TGTGCCAGCAAAGGTGGGGCGGGAGACTCCTACGAGCAGTACTTC
TRBJ1-2 . . TRBV7-2 CASSLAVNSRGYTF TGTGCCAGCAGCTTAGCGGTCAACTCAAGGGGCTACACCTTC
TRBJ2-3 . many TRBV15 CATSRAPPDTQYF TGTGCCACCAGCAGAGCCCCCCCCGATACGCAGTATTTT
TRBJ2-1 TRBD2 . TRBV15 CATSRDPPTSGISYNEQFF TGTGCCACCAGCAGAGATCCCCCCACTAGCGGGATTTCCTACAATGAGCAGTTCTTC
TRBJ1-2 . . TRBV7-6 CASSLGSEYGYTF TGTGCCAGCAGCTTAGGGTCGGAGTATGGCTACACCTTC
TRBJ2-7 . many TRBV27 CASSFGERGYEQYF TGTGCCAGCAGTTTTGGAGAGAGAGGATACGAGCAGTACTTC
TRBJ1-3 . . TRBV4-1 CASSREGVEGNTIYF TGCGCCAGCAGTAGAGAGGGGGTAGAAGGAAACACCATATATTTT
TRBJ1-2 TRBD1 many TRBV28 CASSDPGQGIGGYTF TGTGCCAGCAGTGATCCGGGACAGGGTATCGGTGGCTACACCTTC
TRBJ1-1 TRBD1 . TRBV7-3 CASKGTGEAFF TGTGCCAGCAAGGGGACAGGGGAAGCTTTCTTT
TRBJ2-2 . . TRBV6-2/TRBV6-3 CASSVVQAVTGELFF TGTGCCAGCAGTGTCGTACAGGCGGTCACCGGGGAGCTGTTTTTT
TRBJ2-3 TRBD2 many TRBV20-1 CSARDPASGGTDTQYF TGCAGTGCTAGAGATCCGGCTAGCGGGGGCACAGATACGCAGTATTTT
TRBJ2-7 TRBD2 . TRBV9 CASSGGLAGASYEQYF TGTGCCAGCAGCGGAGGACTAGCGGGAGCCTCCTACGAGCAGTACTTC
TRBJ1-6 . few TRBV20-1 CSATRGDSPLHF TGCAGTGCTACAAGGGGAGATTCACCCCTCCACTTT
TRBJ1-2 TRBD1 many TRBV27 CASKRTGEYGYTF TGTGCCAGCAAACGGACAGGGGAGTATGGCTACACCTTC
TRBJ2-7 TRBD2 . TRBV2 CASNGGVLGSYEQYF TGTGCCAGCAATGGGGGGGTTTTGGGATCCTACGAGCAGTACTTC
TRBJ2-1 . few TRBV4-3 CASSQSDGDNEQFF TGCGCCAGCAGCCAGTCGGACGGGGACAATGAGCAGTTCTTC
TRBJ1-1 . many TRBV27 CASSLLVNTEAFF TGTGCCAGCAGTTTATTGGTGAACACTGAAGCTTTCTTT